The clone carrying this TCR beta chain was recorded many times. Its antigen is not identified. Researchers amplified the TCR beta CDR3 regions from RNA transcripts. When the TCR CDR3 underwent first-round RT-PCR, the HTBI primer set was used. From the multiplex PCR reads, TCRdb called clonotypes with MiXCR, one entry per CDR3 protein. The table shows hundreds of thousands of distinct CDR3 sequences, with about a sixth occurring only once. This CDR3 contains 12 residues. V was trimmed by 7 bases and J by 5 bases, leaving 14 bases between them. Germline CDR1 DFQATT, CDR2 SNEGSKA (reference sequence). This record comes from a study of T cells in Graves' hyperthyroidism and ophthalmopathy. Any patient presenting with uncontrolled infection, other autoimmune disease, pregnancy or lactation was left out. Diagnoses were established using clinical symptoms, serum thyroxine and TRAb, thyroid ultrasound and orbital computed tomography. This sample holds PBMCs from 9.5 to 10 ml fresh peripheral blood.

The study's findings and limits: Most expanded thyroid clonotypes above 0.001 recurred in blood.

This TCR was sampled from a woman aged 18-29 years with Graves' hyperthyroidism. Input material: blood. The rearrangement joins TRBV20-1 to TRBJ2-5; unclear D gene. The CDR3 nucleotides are TGCAGTGTTTTCGATCTCGGGGAGACCCAGTACTTC. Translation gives CSVFDLGETQYF.